This T cell receptor beta chain was observed in a study of T cell responses to AZD1222 COVID-19 vaccine. Points from the study as a whole: At 160-218 and 743-854, vaccine-associated CD4 TCRs were dominant, and they spanned spike.

Here immunoSEQ multiplex PCR was the method, and the copy in TCRdb shows in-frame clones only, minus some. Among 140,000 or so clones listed, around nine tenths were seen once. In regard to this clone: As yet, its antigen is unknown.

The TCR sequence derives from an adult who received the AZD1222 COVID-19 vaccine. Specimen: peripheral blood, collected 28 days after the second AZD1222 dose.

This chain's CDR3 is CASSLEGLSKNIQYF. The CDR3 DNA reads as TGCGCCAGCAGCTTGGAGGGGTTGTCCAAAAACATTCAGTACTTC. V is TRBV5-1 and J is TRBJ2-4; D might be TRBD1 (5 bases). Per the germline V gene, CDR1 is SGHRS and CDR2 is YFSETQ. V gave up 0 bases and J gave up 2 bases, with 9 bases separating them. This CDR3 comprises 15 residues.